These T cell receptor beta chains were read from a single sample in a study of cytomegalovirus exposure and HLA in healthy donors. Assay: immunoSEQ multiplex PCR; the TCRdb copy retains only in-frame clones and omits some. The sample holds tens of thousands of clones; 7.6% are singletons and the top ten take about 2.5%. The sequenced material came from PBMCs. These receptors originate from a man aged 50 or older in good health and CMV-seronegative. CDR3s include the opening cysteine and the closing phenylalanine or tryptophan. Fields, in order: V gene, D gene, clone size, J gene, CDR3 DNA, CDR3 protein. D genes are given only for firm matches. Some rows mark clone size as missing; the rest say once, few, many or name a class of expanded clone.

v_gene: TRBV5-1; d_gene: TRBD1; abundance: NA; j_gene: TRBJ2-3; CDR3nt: TGCGCCAGCACCGAAGGAGACAGGGATCCAGATACGCAGTATTTT; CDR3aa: CASTEGDRDPDTQYF
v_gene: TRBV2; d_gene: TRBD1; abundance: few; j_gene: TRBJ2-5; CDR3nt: TGTGCCAGCAGAGCCGGGACAGGGCAAGAGACCCAGTACTTC; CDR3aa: CASRAGTGQETQYF
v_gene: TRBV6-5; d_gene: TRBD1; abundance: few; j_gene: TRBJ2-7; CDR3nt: TGTGCCAGCAGTTCCCGGGACAGGACGACCTACGAGCAGTACTTC; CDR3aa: CASSSRDRTTYEQYF
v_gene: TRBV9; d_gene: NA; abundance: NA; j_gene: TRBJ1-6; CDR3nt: TGTGCCAGCAGCGTAGTAGATCCACTCTATAATTCACCCCTCCACTTT; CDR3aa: CASSVVDPLYNSPLHF
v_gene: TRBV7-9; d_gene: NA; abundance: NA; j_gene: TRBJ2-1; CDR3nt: TGTGCCAGCAGCTCCGACCGGACTGGGGAAAGGTCCTACAATGAGCAGTTCTTC; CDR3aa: CASSSDRTGERSYNEQFF
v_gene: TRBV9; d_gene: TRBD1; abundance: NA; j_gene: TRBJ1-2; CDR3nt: TGTGCCAGCAGCGTGGCAGGGGGCTATGGCTACACCTTC; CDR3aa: CASSVAGGYGYTF
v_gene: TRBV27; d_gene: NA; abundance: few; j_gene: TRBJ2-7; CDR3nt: TGTGCCAGCAGTTTATGGCTGGGCAGAACCTACGAGCAGTACTTC; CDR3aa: CASSLWLGRTYEQYF
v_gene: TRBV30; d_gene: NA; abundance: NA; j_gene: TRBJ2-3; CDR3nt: TGTGCCTGGGGGCCCGCGAAGGGGATTCAGTATTTT; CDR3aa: CAWGPAKGIQYF
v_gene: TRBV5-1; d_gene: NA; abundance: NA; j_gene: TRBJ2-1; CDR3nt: TGCGCCAGCAGCCCTACTGAAGTACGTCCCCATGAGCAGTTCTTC; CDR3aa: CASSPTEVRPHEQFF
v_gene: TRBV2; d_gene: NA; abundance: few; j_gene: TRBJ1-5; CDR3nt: TGTGCCAGCAGTGTTGGACAGAATAATCAGCCCCAGCATTTT; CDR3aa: CASSVGQNNQPQHF
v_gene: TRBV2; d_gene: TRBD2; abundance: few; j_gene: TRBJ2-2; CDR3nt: TGTGCCGGTTCCCCACTAGCGTCTTACACCGGGGAGCTGTTTTTT; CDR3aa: CAGSPLASYTGELFF
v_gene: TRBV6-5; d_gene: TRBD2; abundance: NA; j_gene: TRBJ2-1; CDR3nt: TGTGCCAGCAGTTACTCGAAAGGCGGGGGTGGCAATGAGCAGTTCTTC; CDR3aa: CASSYSKGGGGNEQFF
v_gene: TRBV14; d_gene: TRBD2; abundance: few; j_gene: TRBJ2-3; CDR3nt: TGTGCCAGCAGCCAAGATTTAGCGGGGAGCACAGATACGCAGTATTTT; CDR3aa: CASSQDLAGSTDTQYF
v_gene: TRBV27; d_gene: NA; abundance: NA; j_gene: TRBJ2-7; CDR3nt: TGTGCCAGCAGGCTCCAGGGGACGGAAGCCTACGAGCAGTACTTC; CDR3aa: CASRLQGTEAYEQYF
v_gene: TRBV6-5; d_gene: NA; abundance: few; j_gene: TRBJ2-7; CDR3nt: TGTGCCAGCAGTTACTCAGCACAGGGAAACTACGAGCAGTACTTC; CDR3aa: CASSYSAQGNYEQYF
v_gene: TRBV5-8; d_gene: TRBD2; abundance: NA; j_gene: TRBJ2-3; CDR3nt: TGTGCCAGCAGCGGAATAGCGGGCTTCACAGATACGCAGTATTTT; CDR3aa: CASSGIAGFTDTQYF
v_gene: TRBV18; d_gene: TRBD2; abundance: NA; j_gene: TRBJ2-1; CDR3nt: TGTGCCAGCTCGCCACTCCCTAGCGGGAGTCGCGAAGAGCAGTTCTTC; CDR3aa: CASSPLPSGSREEQFF
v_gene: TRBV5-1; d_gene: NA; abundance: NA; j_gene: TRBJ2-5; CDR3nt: TGCGCCAGCAGCTTGGGGAGGTACCAAGAGACCCAGTACTTC; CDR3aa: CASSLGRYQETQYF
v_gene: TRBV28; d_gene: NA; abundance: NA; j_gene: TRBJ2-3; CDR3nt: TGTGCCAGCAGCGAGACTACTAGCAAAGGCGATACGCAGTATTTT; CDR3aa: CASSETTSKGDTQYF
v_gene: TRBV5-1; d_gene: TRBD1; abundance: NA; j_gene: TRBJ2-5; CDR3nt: TGCGCCAGCAGCGAAGCTTCAGGGGGCGTTGAGACCCAGTACTTC; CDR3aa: CASSEASGGVETQYF
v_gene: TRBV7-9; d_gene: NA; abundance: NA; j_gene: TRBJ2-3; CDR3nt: TGTGCCAGCAGCGTCCGTGGCTCCCCGTACACAGATACGCAGTATTTT; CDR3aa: CASSVRGSPYTDTQYF
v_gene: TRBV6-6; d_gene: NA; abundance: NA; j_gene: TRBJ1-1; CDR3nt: TGTGCCAGCCTCTTGGGCAGCCTGAACACTGAAGCTTTCTTT; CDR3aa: CASLLGSLNTEAFF
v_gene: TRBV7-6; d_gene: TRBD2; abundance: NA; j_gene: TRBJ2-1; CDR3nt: TGTGCCAGCAGCTTAACGACTAGCGGCCCTATGTCTCCCTACAATGAGCAGTTCTTC; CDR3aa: CASSLTTSGPMSPYNEQFF
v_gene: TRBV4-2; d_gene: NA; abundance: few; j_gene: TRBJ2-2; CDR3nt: TGTGCCAGCAGCCAAGAGGTCGGGGTAGCCGGGGAGCTGTTTTTT; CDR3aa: CASSQEVGVAGELFF
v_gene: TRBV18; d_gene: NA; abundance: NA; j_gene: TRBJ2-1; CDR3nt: TGTGCCAGCTCACCGCAAAACCGCGGAAATGAGCAGTTCTTC; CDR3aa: CASSPQNRGNEQFF
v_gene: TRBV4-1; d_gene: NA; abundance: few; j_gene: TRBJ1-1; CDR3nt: TGCGCCAGCAGTCTCTTCGGGGGGACTGAAGCTTTCTTT; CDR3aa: CASSLFGGTEAFF
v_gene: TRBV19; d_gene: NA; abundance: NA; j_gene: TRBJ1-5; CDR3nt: TGTGCCAGTAGTATAGAATCTGGCAGGGTAGGTCAGCCCCAGCATTTT; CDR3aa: CASSIESGRVGQPQHF
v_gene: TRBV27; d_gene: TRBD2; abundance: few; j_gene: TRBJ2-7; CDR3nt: TGTGCCAGCAGTTCCCGTGGACTAGCGGGCGGTTACGAGCAGTACTTC; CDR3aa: CASSSRGLAGGYEQYF
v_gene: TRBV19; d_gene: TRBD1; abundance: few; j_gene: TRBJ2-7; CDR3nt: TGTGCCAGTAGCATGTTGGGACAGGTAGGAGCCTACGAGCAGTACTTC; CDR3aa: CASSMLGQVGAYEQYF
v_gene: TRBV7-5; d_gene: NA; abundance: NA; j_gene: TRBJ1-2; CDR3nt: TGTGCCAGATACATCCGAACGGGACAGGGGGCTTTCTATGGCTACACCTTC; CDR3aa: CARYIRTGQGAFYGYTF
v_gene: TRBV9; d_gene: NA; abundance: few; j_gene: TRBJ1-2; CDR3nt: TGTGCCAGCAGCGACGGACAGCCTTCTAACTATGGCTACACCTTC; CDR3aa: CASSDGQPSNYGYTF
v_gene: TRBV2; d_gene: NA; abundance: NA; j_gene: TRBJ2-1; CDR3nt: TGTGCCAGCAGTGGGGGCTGGCAGCAGTTCTTC; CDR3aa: CASSGGWQQFF
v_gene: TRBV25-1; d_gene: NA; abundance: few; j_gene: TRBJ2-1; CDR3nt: TGTGCCAGCAGTGCTAGCGCCTACTACAATGAGCAGTTCTTC; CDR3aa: CASSASAYYNEQFF
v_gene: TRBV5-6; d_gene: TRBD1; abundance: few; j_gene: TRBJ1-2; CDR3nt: TGTGCCAGCAGCGTCCCGGGACAGGGCGCTTCGGGTAGCTATGGCTACACCTTC; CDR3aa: CASSVPGQGASGSYGYTF
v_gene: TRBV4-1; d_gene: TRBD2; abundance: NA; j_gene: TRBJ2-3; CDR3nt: TGCGCCAGCAGCCTGGGACTAGTAGGCGGGGATACGCAGTATTTT; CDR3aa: CASSLGLVGGDTQYF
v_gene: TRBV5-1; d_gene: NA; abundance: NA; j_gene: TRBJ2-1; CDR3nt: TGCGCCAGCAGTCAGACAGCGCCCTCCTACAATGAGCAGTTCTTC; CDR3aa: CASSQTAPSYNEQFF
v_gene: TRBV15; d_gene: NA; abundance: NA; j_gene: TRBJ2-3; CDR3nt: TGTGCCACCAGCAACGGGGAGCCCGCAGATACGCAGTATTTT; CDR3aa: CATSNGEPADTQYF
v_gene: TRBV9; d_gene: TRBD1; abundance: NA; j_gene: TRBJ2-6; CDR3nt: TGTGCCAGCAGCGTAGGTCGGGACAGCCGTTTGGGCTCTGGGGCCAACGTCCTGACTTTC; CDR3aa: CASSVGRDSRLGSGANVLTF
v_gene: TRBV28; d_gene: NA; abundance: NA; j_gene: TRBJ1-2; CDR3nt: TGTGCCAGCGGAAAGGGGAACTATGGCTACACCTTC; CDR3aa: CASGKGNYGYTF
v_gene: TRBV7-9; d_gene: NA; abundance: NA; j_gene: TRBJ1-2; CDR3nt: TGTGCCAGCAGCTTAGGGGCCGGGAATGGCTACACCTTC; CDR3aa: CASSLGAGNGYTF
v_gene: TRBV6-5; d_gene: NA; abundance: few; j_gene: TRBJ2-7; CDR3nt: TGTGCCAGCTGGCCATCTGGGCCCTACGAGCAGTACTTC; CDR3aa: CASWPSGPYEQYF
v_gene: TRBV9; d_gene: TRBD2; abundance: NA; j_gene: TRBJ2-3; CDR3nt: TGTGCCAGCAGCGTAGTCGGACTAGCAGATACGCAGTATTTT; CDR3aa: CASSVVGLADTQYF
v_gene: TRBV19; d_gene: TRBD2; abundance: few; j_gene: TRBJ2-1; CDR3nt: TGTGCCAGTAGCGATATAGCGGGAGGTAATGAGCAGTTCTTC; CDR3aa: CASSDIAGGNEQFF
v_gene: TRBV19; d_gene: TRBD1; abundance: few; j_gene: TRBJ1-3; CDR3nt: TGTGCCAGTAGCAGAGGGGGCGACGGAAACACCATATATTTT; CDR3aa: CASSRGGDGNTIYF
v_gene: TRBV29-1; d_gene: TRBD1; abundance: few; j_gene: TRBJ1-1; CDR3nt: TGCAGCGCAAAATCGACAGGGGGGGTATCGACTGAAGCTTTCTTT; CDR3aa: CSAKSTGGVSTEAFF